Each of the 5 T cell receptor beta chains below was sequenced from the same sample in a study of shared clonotypes between healthy human individuals. Repertoires were generated with immunoSEQ multiplex PCR, while TCRdb's copy carries only in-frame clones and drops some. The table has approximately 1.5 million clones, less than 99% seen once. The sample consisted of naive CD4+ T cells sorted from blood. The subset is: CD45RA+ positively selected. The receptor source for this set is a man aged 25 to 40 in good health.

The chain uses TRBV5-4 and TRBJ1-3; TRBD1 aligns across 7 bases. Germline CDR1 and CDR2: SGHNT and YYREEE (reference sequence). The ends lost 4 bases at V and 4 bases at J; junction bases unmatched: 8. The CDR3 runs to 15 residues. CDR3 sequence: CASSTGTDGGNTIYF. The CDR3 DNA is TGTGCCAGCAGCACCGGGACAGACGGGGGAAACACCATATATTTT.

The chain employs TRBV5-4 and TRBJ2-7, with D tentatively TRBD1 (5 bases). The CDR3 extends over 15 amino acids. Deletions cut 0 bases from V and 5 bases from J, with 15 bases between. CDR1 and CDR2 from the germline V gene are SGHNT and YYREEE (reference sequence). The CDR3 spells CASSLERQGMNEQYF. CDR3 nucleotides: TGTGCCAGCAGCTTGGAACGGCAGGGAATGAACGAGCAGTACTTC.

The rearrangement joins TRBV10-1 to TRBJ2-2; 9 bases align to TRBD1. This CDR3 comprises 15 residues. Germline V gives CDR1 WNHNN, CDR2 SYGVQD (reference sequence). V was pared by 3 bases and J by 5 bases, with 4 bases of the junction left unmatched. Here the CDR3 reads CASSDPGQGTGELFF. DNA of the CDR3: TGCGCCAGCAGTGATCCGGGACAGGGAACCGGGGAGCTGTTTTTT.

Note on this clone: Within the sample, other DNA sequences also encode this same CDR3. V and J are TRBV29-1 and TRBJ1-5; D is uncertain. Trimming stripped 4 bases from V and 2 bases from J, with 6 bases between. CDR3 length: 12 residues. CDR1 is SQVTM and CDR2 is ANQGSEA in the germline V gene. Here the CDR3 DNA reads TGCAGCGTTGGGCAGGGCAATCAGCCCCAGCATTTT. Its protein is CSVGQGNQPQHF.

This sequence joins TRBV5-1 and TRBJ2-3; D remains ambiguous. Germline V lookup: CDR1 SGHRS, CDR2 YFSETQ. Between the trimmed V and J ends, which lost 0 bases and 6 bases, there was a span of 14 bases. CDR3 size: 15 residues. CDR3 region: CASSLARRFGDTQYF. The CDR3 nucleotides are TGCGCCAGCAGCTTGGCACGCAGGTTTGGGGATACGCAGTATTTT.